Listed below are T cell receptor beta chains from one sample, sequenced in a study of shared clonotypes between healthy human individuals. Assay used: immunoSEQ multiplex PCR; TCRdb lists only in-frame clones, some missing. The sample holds some 1,400,000 clones, roughly 96% seen once. The sample taken for sequencing was naive CD4+ T cells sorted from blood. These receptors all come from a man between 25 and 39 years old in good health. Each CDR3 is given with its conserved first and last residue. Fields, in order: clone size, V gene, J gene, D gene, CDR3 DNA, CDR3 protein. The D gene is left open where the match is weak. The listing skips clone size in some rows; elsewhere it reads once, few, many or a size class.

abundance: once; v_gene: TRBV29-1; j_gene: TRBJ2-4; d_gene: NA; CDR3nt: TGCAGCGGGGGGCTAGCCAAAAACATTCAGTACTTC; CDR3aa: CSGGLAKNIQYF
abundance: NA; v_gene: TRBV9; j_gene: TRBJ2-7; d_gene: TRBD2; CDR3nt: TGTGCCAGCAGCGTAGGTCCTAGCGGAGCCTACGAGCAGTACTTC; CDR3aa: CASSVGPSGAYEQYF
abundance: once; v_gene: TRBV2; j_gene: TRBJ2-1; d_gene: TRBD1; CDR3nt: TGTGCCAGCCGGACAGGGGGGTATGAGCAGTTCTTC; CDR3aa: CASRTGGYEQFF
abundance: once; v_gene: TRBV5-4; j_gene: TRBJ1-1; d_gene: NA; CDR3nt: TGTGCCAGCAGCGTGGGACAAAGGGGCCAAACTGAAGCTTTCTTT; CDR3aa: CASSVGQRGQTEAFF
abundance: NA; v_gene: TRBV19; j_gene: TRBJ2-3; d_gene: TRBD1; CDR3nt: TGTGCCAGTAGTGGAGGGACAGGGGTTGCAGATACGCAGTATTTT; CDR3aa: CASSGGTGVADTQYF
abundance: NA; v_gene: TRBV7-8; j_gene: TRBJ2-2; d_gene: NA; CDR3nt: TGTGCCAGCAGCCCCCTGAGGTTCGGCGGGGAGCTGTTTTTT; CDR3aa: CASSPLRFGGELFF
abundance: once; v_gene: TRBV6-1; j_gene: TRBJ1-5; d_gene: NA; CDR3nt: TGTGCCAGCAGTACTACATATAGCAATCAGCCCCAGCATTTT; CDR3aa: CASSTTYSNQPQHF
abundance: NA; v_gene: TRBV5-4; j_gene: TRBJ1-2; d_gene: NA; CDR3nt: TGTGCCAGCAGCTTGGCAGGGAACTATGGCTACACCTTC; CDR3aa: CASSLAGNYGYTF
abundance: NA; v_gene: TRBV9; j_gene: TRBJ2-7; d_gene: NA; CDR3nt: TGTGCCAGCAGCGCCCGTCAGGGGAGCCCTTCGTACTTC; CDR3aa: CASSARQGSPSYF
abundance: NA; v_gene: TRBV9; j_gene: TRBJ1-2; d_gene: TRBD1; CDR3nt: TGTGCCAGCAGCGGGGGACAGGGGGACTATGGCTACACCTTC; CDR3aa: CASSGGQGDYGYTF
abundance: NA; v_gene: TRBV11-3; j_gene: TRBJ2-7; d_gene: TRBD1; CDR3nt: TGTGCCAGCAGCCCCCCAGGACAGGGAGCCTACGAGCAGTACTTC; CDR3aa: CASSPPGQGAYEQYF
abundance: NA; v_gene: TRBV7-2; j_gene: TRBJ2-1; d_gene: TRBD2; CDR3nt: TGTGCCAGCAGCTCTCGTGTAGCGGGAGGATACAATGAGCAGTTCTTC; CDR3aa: CASSSRVAGGYNEQFF
abundance: NA; v_gene: TRBV4-2; j_gene: TRBJ2-7; d_gene: TRBD2; CDR3nt: TGTGCCAGCAGCCAAGCGTTTCAACTAGCGGAGCACGATTCCTACGAGCAGTACTTC; CDR3aa: CASSQAFQLAEHDSYEQYF
abundance: NA; v_gene: TRBV28; j_gene: TRBJ2-7; d_gene: NA; CDR3nt: TGTGCCGCTGAGGACTTGGCTTACGAGCAGTACTTC; CDR3aa: CAAEDLAYEQYF
abundance: NA; v_gene: TRBV5-4; j_gene: TRBJ2-3; d_gene: NA; CDR3nt: TGTGCCAGCAGCCTAAGACCAGCAGTGAGCACAGATACGCAGTATTTT; CDR3aa: CASSLRPAVSTDTQYF
abundance: NA; v_gene: TRBV7-2; j_gene: TRBJ2-7; d_gene: TRBD2; CDR3nt: TGTGCCAGCAGCTTGGGGTTGGGACTAGCCTACGAGCAGTACTTC; CDR3aa: CASSLGLGLAYEQYF
abundance: NA; v_gene: TRBV28; j_gene: TRBJ2-7; d_gene: TRBD2; CDR3nt: TGTGCCAGCAGTTTAGGGGGGGGACCTTGGTACGAGCAGTACTTC; CDR3aa: CASSLGGGPWYEQYF
abundance: NA; v_gene: TRBV10-2; j_gene: TRBJ2-2; d_gene: TRBD2; CDR3nt: TGCGCCAGCAGTGGGGGAGGTAGCGGGAGGGCCGGCGGGGAGCTGTTTTTT; CDR3aa: CASSGGGSGRAGGELFF
abundance: NA; v_gene: TRBV7-8; j_gene: TRBJ2-7; d_gene: TRBD2; CDR3nt: TGTGCCAGCAGCTTAGGGGGGACTAGCGGTTTTTACGAGCAGTACTTC; CDR3aa: CASSLGGTSGFYEQYF
abundance: NA; v_gene: TRBV7-2; j_gene: TRBJ2-1; d_gene: TRBD2; CDR3nt: TGTGCCAGCAGCTTCCTAGGTGGACTAGCGGGAGGGGCGAATGAGCAGTTCTTC; CDR3aa: CASSFLGGLAGGANEQFF
abundance: NA; v_gene: TRBV4-3; j_gene: TRBJ2-7; d_gene: NA; CDR3nt: TGCGCCAGCAGCCAAGGCCCAGGGCTCTCCTACGAGCAGTACTTC; CDR3aa: CASSQGPGLSYEQYF
abundance: NA; v_gene: TRBV9; j_gene: TRBJ2-3; d_gene: TRBD1; CDR3nt: TGTGCCAGCAGCTCCCGGACAGGGCCCACAGATACGCAGTATTTT; CDR3aa: CASSSRTGPTDTQYF
abundance: once; v_gene: TRBV7-3; j_gene: TRBJ2-2; d_gene: TRBD2; CDR3nt: TGTGCCAGCAGCACGACCCGGACTAGCGGGAGGTCCGGGGAGCTGTTTTTT; CDR3aa: CASSTTRTSGRSGELFF
abundance: once; v_gene: TRBV5-6; j_gene: TRBJ2-1; d_gene: NA; CDR3nt: TGTGCCAGCAGCTTGTCTTGGTTTCACAATGAGCAGTTCTTC; CDR3aa: CASSLSWFHNEQFF
abundance: NA; v_gene: TRBV5-1; j_gene: TRBJ2-3; d_gene: TRBD2; CDR3nt: TGCGCCAGCAGCCCGCCGGGCGGGAGGAGGTCAACGCAGTATTTT; CDR3aa: CASSPPGGRRSTQYF
abundance: NA; v_gene: TRBV9; j_gene: TRBJ1-5; d_gene: NA; CDR3nt: TGTGCCAGCAGCGCCTGGGCGGAACACAATCAGCCCCAGCATTTT; CDR3aa: CASSAWAEHNQPQHF
abundance: NA; v_gene: TRBV27; j_gene: TRBJ2-1; d_gene: TRBD2; CDR3nt: TGTGCCAGCAGTTTTCGAGGACTAGCGGCCTACAATGAGCAGTTCTTC; CDR3aa: CASSFRGLAAYNEQFF
abundance: NA; v_gene: TRBV19; j_gene: TRBJ2-7; d_gene: NA; CDR3nt: TGTGCCAGTAATAACGGGCGCTCCTACGAGCAGTACTTC; CDR3aa: CASNNGRSYEQYF
abundance: NA; v_gene: TRBV6-1; j_gene: TRBJ1-5; d_gene: TRBD1; CDR3nt: TGTGCCAGCAGTAGACAGGGGGACCAGCCCCAGCATTTT; CDR3aa: CASSRQGDQPQHF
abundance: NA; v_gene: TRBV7-8; j_gene: TRBJ1-1; d_gene: NA; CDR3nt: TGTGCCAGCGGCCGGGGGCGGAACACTGAAGCTTTCTTT; CDR3aa: CASGRGRNTEAFF
abundance: NA; v_gene: TRBV6-5; j_gene: TRBJ2-7; d_gene: NA; CDR3nt: TGTGCCAGCAGTCACTCCATCAGGGCGAGTTACGAGCAGTACTTC; CDR3aa: CASSHSIRASYEQYF